The next 32 T cell receptor beta chains were all read from a single sample in a study of blood T cell repertoires in COVID-19. Assay: immunoSEQ multiplex PCR; the TCRdb copy retains only in-frame clones and omits some. This table has about 250,000 clones, about 91% appearing once. Input material: peripheral blood. The origin of the receptors is a woman aged 25 to 39 with COVID-19, enrolled during active disease.

The V gene is TRBV7-9, the J gene TRBJ1-1; D not resolved. There are 16 residues in the CDR3. Germline values: CDR1 SEHNR, CDR2 FQNEAQ (reference sequence). The germline V and J ends were trimmed by 2 bases and 1 base, with 14 bases remaining between them. The CDR3 reads CASSLTDIPPNTEAFF. DNA for the CDR3: TGTGCCAGCAGCTTAACAGACATCCCACCGAACACTGAAGCTTTCTTT. Drawing the rest from reference TRBV7-9 and TRBJ1-1, the complete variable domain is DTGVSQNPRHKITKRGQNVTFRCDPISEHNRLYWYRQTLGQGPEFLTYFQNEAQLEKSRLLSDRFSAERPKGSFSTLEIQRTEQGDSAMYLCASSLTDIPPNTEAFFGQGTRLTVV.

CDR3 nucleotides: TGTGCCAGCAGCCTAGCGGGAGGGCCCGCAGATACGCAGTATTTT. Its translation: CASSLAGGPADTQYF. The V call is TRBV11-3, the J call TRBJ2-3; 12 bases fit TRBD2. The V gene end was trimmed by 5 bases and the J gene end by 4 bases; junction bases not matched to a gene: 4. The germline V gene has CDR1 SGHNT and CDR2 YENEEA. The length of the CDR3 is 15 residues.

V is TRBV2 and J is TRBJ1-2; 9 nucleotides align to TRBD1. V lost 5 bases and J lost 5; bases outside the gene matches: 12. This CDR3 has 16 residues. Germline-derived CDR1 and CDR2 are SNHLY and FYNNEI. Here the CDR3 reads CASSPGTGNGGYGYTF. The CDR3 DNA is TGTGCCAGCAGTCCCGGGACAGGGAACGGGGGGTATGGCTACACCTTC.

The V gene is TRBV19, the J gene TRBJ1-6; TRBD1 agrees at 7 bases. V was pared by 3 bases and J by 7 bases, with 6 bases of the junction left unmatched. This CDR3 is 15 amino acids long. Germline assignment: CDR1 LNHDA and CDR2 SQIVND (reference sequence). Here the CDR3 reads CASSIWDRANSPLHF. In nucleotides, the CDR3 is TGTGCCAGTAGTATTTGGGACAGAGCGAATTCACCCCTCCACTTT.

The chain is built from TRBV6-2 or TRBV6-3 and TRBJ2-1; tentatively, D is TRBD1 (5 bases). Germline CDR1 reads MNHEY; CDR2 reads SVGEGT. Trimming left V 3 bases short and J 2 bases short, with 11 bases between. This CDR3 region has 15 residues. DNA of the CDR3: TGTGCCAGCAGTTATCGGCCAGGGACCTACAATGAGCAGTTCTTC. Its translation: CASSYRPGTYNEQFF.

The chain recombines TRBV19 with TRBJ2-1; 8 bases fit TRBD1. The CDR3 length is 15 residues. From germline, CDR1 is LNHDA and CDR2 SQIVND (reference sequence). V lost 6 bases and J lost 4; bases outside the gene matches: 8. CDR3 bases: TGTGCCAGTAGAACACAGGGGGATGCTTACAATGAGCAGTTCTTC. This encodes CASRTQGDAYNEQFF. Supplemented by reference TRBV19 and TRBJ2-1, the full variable domain reads DGGITQSPKYLFRKEGQNVTLSCEQNLNHDAMYWYRQDPGQGLRLIYYSQIVNDFQKGDIAEGYSVSREKKESFPLTVTSAQKNPTAFYLCASRTQGDAYNEQFFGPGTRLTVL.

There are a few counts of this clone. The chain recombines TRBV10-1 with TRBJ2-7; TRBD1 aligns across 7 bases. V was clipped by 2 bases and J by 2 bases; unmatched bases: 18. Germline V gene sequence: CDR1 WNHNN, CDR2 SYGVQD (reference sequence). The CDR3 has 19 residues. The CDR3, as DNA: TGCGCCAGCAGTGAGCAAGGGGGCCACTGGGTAAGATCACCCTACGAGCAGTACGTC. It codes for CASSEQGGHWVRSPYEQYV.

J is TRBJ2-2 and V is TRBV4-2, with 7 nucleotides matching TRBD2. Germline-derived CDR1 and CDR2 are LGHNA and YNFKEQ. The CDR3 covers 15 residues. With V trimmed by 6 bases and J by 0 bases, 4 bases remained unmatched. CDR3 region: CASSPAGSNTGELFF. CDR3 DNA: TGTGCCAGCAGTCCAGCGGGATCGAACACCGGGGAGCTGTTTTTT.

The chain couples TRBV13 to TRBJ2-1, with 9 bases identical to TRBD2. Germline lookup yields CDR1 PRHDT and CDR2 FYEKMQ (reference sequence). This CDR3 region has 16 residues. V lost 4 bases, J lost 0 bases, and 4 bases stayed unmatched. The CDR3 nucleotides are TGTGCCAGCAGCTCGAGGCGGGAGGGCTCCTACAATGAGCAGTTCTTC. This translates into CASSSRREGSYNEQFF.

The J gene is TRBJ2-5, the V gene TRBV30, with TRBD2 as a possible D gene (5 bases). The CDR3 is made up of 13 amino acids. Trimming removed 3 bases at V and 5 bases at J, with 13 bases between. Per the germline V gene, CDR1 is GTSNPN and CDR2 is SVGIG (reference sequence). The CDR3 loop reads CAWRIPGGETQYF. DNA of the CDR3: TGTGCCTGGAGAATCCCGGGCGGGGAGACCCAGTACTTC.

V gene TRBV29-1 combines with J gene TRBJ2-5; TRBD2 might be the D (5 bases). The V end lost 5 bases, the J end lost 1 base, and 14 bases lay between the germline ends. The CDR3 is 14 residues long. The germline gives CDR1 SQVTM, CDR2 ANQGSEA. The CDR3 DNA is TGCAGCGTTAAGCTTCGGACTTCCCAAGAGACCCAGTACTTC. Protein product: CSVKLRTSQETQYF.

The V and J genes are TRBV11-2 and TRBJ2-5, with D perhaps matching TRBD2 (5 bases). Germline V gene sequence: CDR1 SGHAT, CDR2 FQNNGV. This CDR3 has 13 residues. The germline V and J ends were trimmed by 5 bases and 4 bases, with 11 bases remaining between them. The CDR3 protein is CASSLRAGETQYF. CDR3 in DNA: TGTGCCAGCAGCCTGAGGGCGGGAGAGACCCAGTACTTC. Together with reference TRBV11-2 and TRBJ2-5, the CDR3 gives the full variable domain: EAGVAQSPRYKIIEKRQSVAFWCNPISGHATLYWYQQILGQGPKLLIQFQNNGVVDDSQLPKDRFSAERLKGVDSTLKIQPAKLEDSAVYLCASSLRAGETQYFGPGTRLLVL.

V and J are TRBV2 and TRBJ2-7; D ambiguous. V was trimmed by 5 bases and J by 4 bases, leaving 12 bases between them. The CDR3 is made up of 13 amino acids. Germline V gene sequence: CDR1 SNHLY, CDR2 FYNNEI. This CDR3 is CASSSVFEYEQYV. The CDR3 DNA sequence: TGTGCCAGCAGTTCTGTGTTTGAGTACGAGCAGTACGTC.

V gene TRBV23-1 combines with J gene TRBJ1-5, with 7 bases aligning to TRBD1. TRBV23-1 is given ORF status, its function remaining uncertain. V lost 2 bases and J lost 4; bases outside the gene matches: 5. The CDR3 covers 15 residues. The CDR3 loop reads CASSQEEGANQPQHF. The CDR3 nucleotides read TGCGCCAGCAGTCAAGAGGAGGGGGCAAATCAGCCCCAGCATTTT.

The V call is TRBV24-1, the J call TRBJ2-7; D call uncertain. CDR1 is KGHDR and CDR2 is SFDVKD in the germline V gene. The CDR3 is 14 residues long. With 7 bases removed from V and 3 bases from J, the gap between germline ends came to 15 bases. In DNA form, the CDR3 reads TGTGCCACCAGAGGTCGTGAGAGAGGCTACGAGCAGTACGTC. It encodes CATRGRERGYEQYV.

CDR3 region: CASSQGATQETQYF. The DNA of the CDR3 is TGCGCCAGCAGCCAAGGGGCTACCCAAGAGACCCAGTACTTC. The chain links TRBV4-3 to TRBJ2-5, with D unclear. Germline CDR1 reads LGHNA; CDR2 reads YSLEER. Deletions cut 1 base from V and 1 base from J, with 7 bases between. The CDR3 runs 14 residues.

The chain couples TRBV5-6 to TRBJ2-7; the match to TRBD1 covers 7 bases. The CDR3 has 17 amino acids. From germline, CDR1 is SGHDT and CDR2 YYEEEE. V lost 4 bases to trimming and J lost 3 bases; unmatched junction nucleotides: 16. The CDR3 DNA is TGTGCCAGCAGCCAGCGTGTTGTGACAGGGCTAAGCTACGAGCAGTACGTC. Its protein is CASSQRVVTGLSYEQYV.

The rearrangement uses TRBV19 and TRBJ1-5; 9 bases are a match to TRBD1. Unmatched junction bases numbered 13, after V lost 5 bases and J lost 2 bases. CDR3 length equals 18 residues. Germline V CDR1 and CDR2: LNHDA, SQIVND (reference sequence). The CDR3: CASSPGTGFPGGNQPQHF. The CDR3 DNA follows: TGTGCCAGTAGTCCCGGGACAGGGTTCCCGGGAGGCAATCAGCCCCAGCATTTT.

The CDR3 region has the DNA TGCAGCGTTGAATATACAGGGCTCTATGGCTACACCTTC. This encodes CSVEYTGLYGYTF. The V call is TRBV29-1, the J call TRBJ1-2, with a tentative D call TRBD1 (6 bases). CDR3 length: 13 residues. Germline-derived CDR1 and CDR2 are SQVTM and ANQGSEA. With 2 bases removed from V and 4 bases from J, the gap between germline ends came to 11 bases.

The J gene is TRBJ2-7, the V gene TRBV3-1 (or the pseudogene TRBV3-2); 7 positions match TRBD1. The length of the CDR3 is 16 residues. Per the germline V gene, CDR1 is LGHDT and CDR2 is YNNKEL (reference sequence). Unmatched junction bases numbered 14, after V lost 4 bases and J lost 5 bases. CDR3 bases: TGTGCCAGCAGCCCACGGGACAGAGAACCCAGAAACGAGCAGTACTTC. Protein product: CASSPRDREPRNEQYF.

This clone has only one observation. The rearrangement uses TRBV29-1 and TRBJ2-7; the D gene is possibly TRBD2 (5 bases). The germline gives CDR1 SQVTM, CDR2 ANQGSEA. The CDR3 totals 11 residues. The V gene lost 3 bases and the J gene lost 2 bases, with 5 bases spanning the gap. CDR3 sequence (DNA): TGCAGCGTTGACGGGGCCTACGAGCAGTACTTC. Amino acid sequence: CSVDGAYEQYF.

The chain joins TRBV6-5 to TRBJ2-7; 7 bases map to TRBD2. V lost 10 bases to trimming and J lost 5 bases; unmatched junction nucleotides: 8. CDR3 length: 12 amino acids. Germline assignment: CDR1 MNHEY and CDR2 SVGAGI. CDR3 in DNA: TGTGCCACCTTGGGGGGGGTAAACGAGCAGTACTTC. Its translation: CATLGGVNEQYF.

This clone was counted once. As DNA, the CDR3 is TGTGCCAGCAGTTTCGTCGATGCGAGGGACTCCTACAATGAGCAGTTCTTC. It translates to CASSFVDARDSYNEQFF. This chain uses TRBV4-2 with TRBJ2-1; D possibly corresponds to TRBD2 (5 bases). V lost 6 bases to trimming and J lost 0 bases, with 18 bases between them. Germline CDR1 LGHNA, CDR2 YNFKEQ. CDR3 length equals 17 residues.

The chain links TRBV6-2 or TRBV6-3 to TRBJ1-4, with TRBD1 matching over 8 bases. This CDR3 spans 18 amino acids. Germline V gene data show CDR1 as MNHEY and CDR2 as SVGEGT. Trimming removed 1 base from V and 8 bases from J; junction bases left unmatched: 15. In DNA, the CDR3 is TGTGCCAGCAGTTACTGGATACGGCCGGGACAGGAGACGGAAAAACTGTTTTTT. Translation: CASSYWIRPGQETEKLFF.

The rearrangement uses TRBV19 and TRBJ1-1, with 8 bases aligning to TRBD1. This CDR3 comprises 17 residues. With V trimmed by 3 bases and J by 1 base, 10 bases remained unmatched. Germline V gene data show CDR1 as LNHDA and CDR2 as SQIVND (reference sequence). The DNA for the CDR3 is TGTGCCAGTAGTATTAGGGGGCAGGGGGCCCGGAACACTGAAGCTTTCTTT. Translation gives CASSIRGQGARNTEAFF.

The genes are TRBV5-8 and TRBJ2-7, with D unclear. The CDR3 has 12 residues. V gave up 5 bases and J gave up 2 bases, with 8 bases separating them. Germline CDR1 SGHTS, CDR2 YDEGEE. In DNA, the CDR3 is TGTGCCAGCAGTATCAACACCTACGAGCAGTACGTC. Translated, it gives CASSINTYEQYV.

The rearrangement uses TRBV6-2 or TRBV6-3 and TRBJ1-1, with D maybe TRBD1 (6 bases). The germline gives CDR1 MNHEY, CDR2 SVGEGT. Trimming pared 1 base from V and 1 base from J, leaving 10 bases between. This CDR3 region has 15 residues. The CDR3 here is CASSYWGPTNTEAFF. The CDR3 bases are TGTGCCAGCAGTTACTGGGGGCCCACGAACACTGAAGCTTTCTTT.

The rearrangement joins TRBV6-2 or TRBV6-3 to TRBJ2-5; the match to TRBD2 covers 7 bases. Germline V gene sequence: CDR1 MNHEY, CDR2 SVGEGT. V shed 4 bases, J shed 2 bases, and the junction held 13 bases outside the gene matches. The length of the CDR3 is 17 residues. The CDR3 DNA follows: TGTGCCAGCAGTTTTTCTAGACTAGCAGGGTTTCAAGAGACCCAGTACTTC. Protein sequence: CASSFSRLAGFQETQYF.

V gene TRBV2 combines with J gene TRBJ1-2; TRBD1 is a possible D gene (5 bases). The CDR3 is 14 amino acids. The germline V and J ends were trimmed by 0 bases and 2 bases, with 7 bases remaining between them. CDR1 SNHLY and CDR2 FYNNEI come from the germline V gene. CDR3 DNA: TGTGCCAGCAGTGAAGCCGACAGAAACTATGGCTACACCTTC. Protein product: CASSEADRNYGYTF.

The chain links TRBV28 to TRBJ1-2, with D maybe TRBD1 (5 bases). Germline CDR1 MDHEN, CDR2 SYDVKM. CDR3 length: 14 amino acids. The V end was cut by 5 bases, the J end by 0 bases, with 10 bases between. The CDR3 loop is CASSTGPPNYGYTF. CDR3 bases: TGTGCCAGCAGTACAGGACCTCCTAACTATGGCTACACCTTC.

The chain links TRBV24-1 to TRBJ2-1, with D tentatively TRBD1 (6 bases). The V gene's germline CDR1 is KGHDR and CDR2 SFDVKD. This CDR3 has 15 residues. Trimming removed 4 bases from V and 3 bases from J, with 12 bases in between. The CDR3 region has the DNA TGTGCCACCAGTGAGCCGGACAGCAACTACAATGAGCAGTTCTTC. This encodes CATSEPDSNYNEQFF.

For the CDR3, the DNA is TGTGCCAGCAGCCGCGGTTGGGACAGACCCTACAATGAGCAGTTCTTC. It is translated as CASSRGWDRPYNEQFF. The rearrangement links TRBV5-6 to TRBJ2-1; 7 positions match TRBD1. Germline CDR1 is SGHDT and CDR2 is YYEEEE. The CDR3 runs to 16 residues. Unmatched junction bases numbered 9, after V lost 4 bases and J lost 2 bases.